Sequencing of this T cell receptor beta chain was carried out in a study of graft-versus-host responses after intestinal transplantation. Study-wide background: Recipients underwent multivisceral, liver-intestinal, or isolated intestinal transplants. All of the recipients had induction that used anti-thymocyte globulin, then tacrolimus and steroids for approximately 3 years.

To note about this clone: What it binds is not known.

Whole-study findings and limits: High graft-versus-host to host-versus-graft clonal ratios were seen in allografts of patients with graft-donor T cell macrochimerism. GvH clones were identified in recipient marrow, with some first appearing in ileum or blood.

The germline CDR1 and CDR2 sequences are SGHDN and FVKESK. Trimming left V 0 bases short and J 5 bases short, with 15 bases between. There are 16 residues in the CDR3. Here immunoSEQ multiplex PCR was the method, and the copy in TCRdb shows in-frame clones only, minus some. The top ten hold roughly 0.2% of the sample, which has about 150,000 clones, around 90% seen once. The source material was unstimulated CD4+ T cells sorted from spleen or lymph node cells, sampled before intestinal transplant. The TCR comes from a human donor who received an intestinal transplant. V gene TRBV14 combines with J gene TRBJ2-3; D is perhaps TRBD1 (5 bases). CDR3 DNA sequence: TGTGCCAGCAGCCAAGAAGACAGTTTAGGTGAAGATACGCAGTATTTT. Residues: CASSQEDSLGEDTQYF.